Each of the 7 T cell receptor beta chains below was sequenced from the same sample in a study of blood T cell repertoires in COVID-19. The repertoire was sequenced with immunoSEQ multiplex PCR; TCRdb's copy has only in-frame clones and lacks some. The top ten hold roughly 2.8% of the sample, which has roughly 200,000 clones, about 88% seen once. The sample consisted of peripheral blood. The origin of the receptors is a woman in her thirties with active or convalescent COVID-19.

A note on this clone: A read error may produce the germline difference seen at one junction end. V usage is TRBV10-3 and J usage is TRBJ2-7; D is perhaps TRBD1 or TRBD2 (5 bases each). From germline, CDR1 is ENHRY and CDR2 SYGVKD. The CDR3 extends over 12 amino acids. CDR3 amino acids: CAISESGREQYF. As DNA, the CDR3 is TGTGCCATCAGCGAGTCGGGGCGTGAGCAGTACTTC.

The rearrangement joins TRBV6-5 to TRBJ2-2; D is uncertain. In germline, CDR1 is MNHEY, CDR2 SVGAGI. V shed 6 bases and J shed 1 base, with 3 bases lying between them. The CDR3 extends over 12 amino acids. This CDR3 reads CASSRNTGELFF. CDR3 nucleotide sequence: TGTGCCAGCAGCCGGAACACCGGGGAGCTGTTTTTT.

V usage is TRBV27 and J usage is TRBJ2-7; D is unclear. The V and J ends lost 2 bases and 4 bases respectively, with 12 bases between them. The CDR3 runs to 14 residues. Germline CDR1 reads MNHEY; CDR2 reads SMNVEV (reference sequence). The CDR3 sequence: CASSLGGTLYEQYF. The DNA of the CDR3 is TGTGCCAGCAGTTTAGGCGGAACTCTTTACGAGCAGTACTTC.

V gene TRBV3-1 (or the pseudogene TRBV3-2) combines with J gene TRBJ2-1, with 7 bases fitting TRBD2. J was trimmed by 4 bases and V by 1 base; bases with no gene match: 4. The CDR3 runs to 15 residues. Germline V gene sequence: CDR1 LGHDT, CDR2 YNNKEL (reference sequence). CDR3 sequence reads: CASSQGTRRYNEQFF. CDR3 nucleotides: TGTGCCAGCAGCCAAGGGACTAGGCGGTACAATGAGCAGTTCTTC.

This clone came up a few times. V is TRBV10-3 and J is TRBJ2-1, with 10 bases that match TRBD2. The CDR3 is 14 residues long. Trimming cost V 7 bases and J 8 bases; bases outside gene matches: 8. The germline V gene has CDR1 ENHRY and CDR2 SYGVKD. CDR3 residues: CAIKAGGPGDEQFF. The CDR3 DNA reads as TGTGCCATCAAAGCGGGAGGGCCGGGGGATGAGCAGTTCTTC.

Concerning this clone itself: A read error may account for a junction end that differs from germline. The chain uses TRBV7-7 and TRBJ2-5; 12 bases are shared with TRBD2. Germline loops: CDR1 SSHAT, CDR2 FNYEAQ (reference sequence). There are 15 residues in the CDR3. CDR3 bases: TGTGCTAGCAGCCCAGGACTAGCGGGGAGCGAGACCCAGTACTTC. This sequence encodes CASSPGLAGSETQYF. Full variable domain (outside the CDR3, taken from reference TRBV7-7 and TRBJ2-5): GAGVSQSPRYKVTKRGQDVTLRCDPISSHATLYWYQQALGQGPEFLTYFNYEAQPDKSGLPSDRFSAERPEGSISTLTIQRTEQRDSAMYRCASSPGLAGSETQYFGPGTRLLVL.

This chain joins TRBV28 and TRBJ2-3, with 11 nucleotides matching TRBD2. Trimming at V came to 4 bases and at J to 4 bases, leaving 4 bases not matched to a gene. The CDR3 is made up of 15 amino acids. Germline V CDR1 and CDR2: MDHEN, SYDVKM. The CDR3 protein is CASSSLAGGADTQYF. The DNA of the CDR3 is TGTGCCAGCAGTTCTCTAGCGGGAGGCGCAGATACGCAGTATTTT.